Presented here are 2 T cell receptor beta chains from one specimen sequenced in a study of blood T cell repertoires in COVID-19. This table comes from immunoSEQ multiplex PCR, and its TCRdb copy is limited to in-frame clones, with some not included. The sample has about 230,000 clones, roughly 79% seen once. Sequencing was carried out using peripheral blood. Every receptor here comes from an elderly woman with COVID-19, enrolled during active disease.

The genes are TRBV7-2 and TRBJ1-2; possibly TRBD1 for D (6 bases). Germline V gene sequence: CDR1 SGHTA, CDR2 FQGNSA. Trimming left V 6 bases short and J 6 bases short, with 11 bases between. This CDR3 is built from 12 residues. The CDR3 is CASRRGADGYTF. CDR3 bases: TGTGCCAGCAGGCGGGGGGCAGATGGCTACACCTTC.

The rearrangement uses TRBV27 and TRBJ2-3, with D possibly matching TRBD2 (7 bases). CDR1 is MNHEY, CDR2 SMNVEV, per germline (reference sequence). Trimming left V 2 bases short and J 6 bases short, with 9 bases between. The CDR3 runs to 13 residues. The CDR3 is CASSLKGGDTQYF. The CDR3 DNA follows: TGTGCCAGCAGTTTAAAGGGGGGGGATACGCAGTATTTT.